The 10 T cell receptor beta chains reported below all come from one sample, sequenced in a study of Graves' ophthalmopathy and Graves' hyperthyroidism. Amplification of the TCR beta CDR3 regions used RNA transcripts (as template). RT-PCR with HTBI primers came first, then second-round multiplex PCR. TCRdb used MiXCR to reprocess the multiplex PCR reads, holding one entry per CDR3 protein. The table shows about 370,000 distinct CDR3 sequences, with about 17% occurring only once. Sample: peripheral blood. The receptors were gathered from a woman younger than 30 with Graves' ophthalmopathy.

This chain joins TRBV20-1 and TRBJ2-7; unclear D gene. This CDR3 has 14 residues. Germline V gives CDR1 DFQATT, CDR2 SNEGSKA (reference sequence). The V gene lost 6 bases and the J gene lost 2 bases, with 17 bases spanning the gap. In nucleotides, the CDR3 is TGCAGTGCCCCCCCTCTTTTGTCTGCCTACGAGCAGTACTTC. Its protein is CSAPPLLSAYEQYF.

The rearrangement links TRBV30 to TRBJ2-2; possibly TRBD1 for D (6 bases). V lost 7 bases and J lost 7, with 19 bases in between. Germline V gene lookup returns CDR1 GTSNPN and CDR2 SVGIG (reference sequence). The length of the CDR3 is 14 residues. The CDR3 spells CASAQGLVGGELFF. The CDR3, as DNA: TGTGCCTCGGCGCAGGGGTTAGTGGGCGGGGAGCTGTTTTTT.

The table lists this clonotype with many counts. The V call is TRBV6-5, the J call TRBJ2-7, with TRBD1 as a possible D gene (5 bases). Trimming took 6 bases from V and 8 from J, leaving 14 bases between them. Germline CDR1 MNHEY, CDR2 SVGAGI. This CDR3 spans 12 amino acids. The CDR3 bases are TGTGCCAGCAGCCAAGGGGTGGGGAAGCAGTACTTC. Its protein is CASSQGVGKQYF.

This clonotype appeared many times. V gene TRBV12-3 or TRBV12-4 combines with J gene TRBJ1-3; D remains unclear. Trimming took off 6 bases at V and 4 bases at J, with 22 bases between the two ends. The CDR3 covers 17 residues. CDR3 coding DNA: TGTGCCAGCAGCCCGCTCGGAGGGCCCCGGAGGGGAAACACCATATATTTT. This translates into CASSPLGGPRRGNTIYF.

This clonotype came up many times. The V call is TRBV12-3 or TRBV12-4, the J call TRBJ2-2; 14 bases are a match to TRBD2. The CDR3 length is 18 residues. Germline trimming cut 4 bases from V and 1 base from J; bases unmatched to any gene: 5. DNA of the CDR3: TGTGCCAGCAGTTCCGGACTAGCGGGGGGTGTGAACACCGGGGAGCTGTTTTTT. Its protein product is CASSSGLAGGVNTGELFF.

This clonotype was recorded many times. The chain combines TRBV27 with TRBJ2-2; D possibly corresponds to TRBD1 (5 bases). Looked up from germline, CDR1 is MNHEY and CDR2 is SMNVEV (reference sequence). The CDR3 spans 14 residues. Trimming took 6 bases from V and 5 from J, leaving 13 bases between them. For the CDR3, the DNA is TGTGCCAGCAGCTCCACTCAGGGAACCGGGGAGCTGTTTTTT. It codes for CASSSTQGTGELFF.

The rearrangement joins TRBV7-2 to TRBJ2-7; 14 bases are a match to TRBD2. Trimming at V came to 3 bases and at J to 5 bases, leaving 3 bases not matched to a gene. Looked up from germline, CDR1 is SGHTA and CDR2 is FQGNSA. There are 15 residues in the CDR3. The CDR3 DNA is TGTGCCAGCAGCTTTGGACTAGCGGGAGGCGACGAGCAGTACTTC. Translated, it gives CASSFGLAGGDEQYF.

This clonotype showed up many times. The J gene is TRBJ2-7, the V gene TRBV9, with D perhaps TRBD1 (6 bases). The length of the CDR3 is 16 residues. Germline V lookup: CDR1 SGDLS, CDR2 YYNGEE. The V end was cut by 1 base, the J end by 6 bases, with 20 bases between. The DNA for the CDR3 is TGTGCCAGCAGCGTATTTCCTTCGGGACACCAGGCCGAGCAGTACTTC. Translation: CASSVFPSGHQAEQYF.

The chain recombines TRBV28 with TRBJ1-2; D ambiguous. CDR3 length: 13 amino acids. Trimming shortened V by 1 base and J by 13 bases, and 16 bases separated the two germline ends. Per germline, CDR1 MDHEN and CDR2 SYDVKM. The CDR3 loop is CASSLSQPLRGTF. CDR3 DNA sequence: TGTGCCAGCAGTTTATCCCAACCCCTCAGAGGCACCTTC.

This clonotype was observed many times. This chain joins TRBV5-1 and TRBJ2-2; D possibly corresponds to TRBD2 (7 bases). Germline V gives CDR1 SGHRS, CDR2 YFSETQ. Trimming stripped 7 bases from V and 7 bases from J, with 20 bases between. This CDR3 has 15 residues. The CDR3 loop reads CASAPRGGSGGELFF. DNA of the CDR3: TGCGCCAGCGCGCCCCGCGGGGGCTCGGGCGGGGAGCTGTTTTTT.